Sequencing of this T cell receptor beta chain was carried out in a study of cytomegalovirus exposure and HLA in healthy donors. Healthy people donating bone marrow made up the donors. Primers included in the PCR were 60 Vbeta and 13 Jbeta primers. Profiling relied on immunoSEQ multiplex PCR, and the TCRdb table lists in-frame clones only, not all of them. The sample shows some 130,000 clones, about four fifths of them seen only once. The CDR3 has 13 amino acids. Germline V gene data show CDR1 as SGHRS and CDR2 as YFSETQ. V lost 5 bases and J lost 4, with 9 bases in between. The chain recombines TRBV5-1 with TRBJ2-2; D is perhaps TRBD2 (6 bases). This receptor was taken from a middle-aged woman in good health and CMV-seronegative. Sample: PBMCs. CDR3 DNA: TGCGCCAGCAGTCCGGAGGGCACCGGGGAGCTGTTTTTT. Translating it yields CASSPEGTGELFF.